The 30 T cell receptor beta chains below all came from one sample that was sequenced in a study of CXCR3-negative and CXCR3-positive naive CD8 T cells. UMI-tagged TRB cDNA libraries were built via 5' RACE. TCRdb derives one entry per CDR3 protein from the 5' RACE reads, leaving out DNA. In total, the table holds about 130,000 distinct CDR3 sequences. The sample taken for sequencing was naive CXCR3- CD8+ T cells from blood. Subset denoted: CD45RO-CCR7+CD27+CD95- naive CD8+ T cells lacking CXCR3 (TNR3-). Receptors originate from a human donor in good health. Some clones in this sample may be carry-over from other donors' samples.

V usage is TRBV28 and J usage is TRBJ2-5; with no DNA, the TCRdb D assignment of TRBD1 cannot be verified. Germline values: CDR1 MDHEN, CDR2 SYDVKM. The CDR3 is made up of 15 amino acids. Here the CDR3 reads CASSLPRTGKETQYF.

This chain connects TRBV7-9 to TRBJ1-3; no DNA is available, so the TRBD1 call from TCRdb remains unchecked. This CDR3 is built from 15 residues. The V gene's germline CDR1 is SEHNR and CDR2 FQNEAQ (reference sequence). CDR3 sequence: CASSSDRVEGNTIYF.

The chain carries TRBV12-3 or TRBV12-4 and TRBJ1-1. The CDR3 length is 14 residues. CDR3 sequence reads: CASSLSQANTEAFF.

The CDR3 sequence is CASRSDEGEQFF. V and J are TRBV5-1 and TRBJ2-1; TCRdb proposes TRBD1, but this gene call is untestable without DNA. Germline V gene lookup returns CDR1 SGHRS and CDR2 YFSETQ. The CDR3 runs to 12 residues.

V is TRBV20-1 and J is TRBJ2-5; the TCRdb D gene call, TRBD1, has no DNA to confirm it. The germline CDR1 and CDR2 sequences are DFQATT and SNEGSKA (reference sequence). The CDR3 sequence is 14 residues long. CDR3 sequence reads: CSARDRGPQETQYF.

The chain is built from TRBV27 and TRBJ2-7; TCRdb selects TRBD1, and the lack of DNA leaves this call unchecked. This CDR3 has 15 amino acids. Germline V gives CDR1 MNHEY, CDR2 SMNVEV (reference sequence). CDR3 region: CASSLSGQGLYEQYF.

The rearrangement joins TRBV9 to TRBJ2-7; TCRdb proposes TRBD1, but this gene call is untestable without DNA. The CDR3 is made up of 14 amino acids. Germline values: CDR1 SGDLS, CDR2 YYNGEE. This chain's CDR3 is CASSRGRGAYEQYF. Full variable domain (remainder filled in from reference TRBV9 and TRBJ2-7): DSGVTQTPKHLITATGQRVTLRCSPRSGDLSVYWYQQSLDQGLQFLIQYYNGEERAKGNILERFSAQQFPDLHSELNLSSLELGDSALYFCASSRGRGAYEQYFGPGTRLTVT.

The genes are TRBV21-1 and TRBJ2-1; TCRdb indicates TRBD2, and absent DNA this call remains unverified. TRBV21-1 is shown as a pseudogene. The CDR3 consists of 16 residues. The CDR3 loop reads CASSKLAGRIYNEQFF.

This rearrangement joins TRBV20-1 to TRBJ1-2; there is no DNA to check the TCRdb D call of TRBD1. CDR1 is DFQATT, CDR2 SNEGSKA, per germline (reference sequence). CDR3 length equals 13 residues. The chain's CDR3 is CSARDRDSYGYTF.

This chain links TRBV28 with TRBJ1-1; TCRdb indicates TRBD1, and absent DNA this call remains unverified. Looked up from germline, CDR1 is MDHEN and CDR2 is SYDVKM. The CDR3 has 14 residues. The CDR3: CASRVQGAVGEAFF.

The J gene is TRBJ2-1, the V gene TRBV6-5; the D call of TRBD2 rests on TCRdb alone, since no DNA is present to check it. The germline gives CDR1 MNHEY, CDR2 SVGAGI. The CDR3 is 17 amino acids. The CDR3 here is CASRISGGPSSYNEQFF.

Here the CDR3 reads CASSSGTDDTGELFF. V and J are TRBV12-3 or TRBV12-4 and TRBJ2-2; there is no DNA to check the TCRdb D call of TRBD1. The CDR3 length is 15 residues.

The V call is TRBV28, the J call TRBJ1-1. The CDR3 is 15 residues long. CDR1 and CDR2 from the germline V gene are MDHEN and SYDVKM. CDR3 loop: CASSPLTGLNTEAFF.

The chain combines TRBV29-1 with TRBJ1-2. The CDR3 is 15 amino acids. CDR1 SQVTM and CDR2 ANQGSEA come from the germline V gene. CDR3: CSVEVAGRGGYGYTF.

J is TRBJ2-5 and V is TRBV1; TCRdb proposes TRBD1, but this gene call is untestable without DNA. TRBV1 is tagged as a pseudogene. CDR3 length: 14 residues. The chain's CDR3 is CTSRRDPGQETQYF.

The V gene is TRBV20-1, the J gene TRBJ2-1; TCRdb calls TRBD1, which cannot be checked without DNA. Germline CDR1 reads DFQATT; CDR2 reads SNEGSKA (reference sequence). The CDR3 covers 16 residues. Here the CDR3 reads CSATRYIGQGVNEQFF.

The V call is TRBV7-2, the J call TRBJ2-3; TCRdb's D call, TRBD1, is unchecked because there is no DNA. CDR1 is SGHTA, CDR2 FQGNSA, per germline. CDR3 length: 16 amino acids. CDR3 amino acids: CASSFRQGEATDTQYF. The full variable domain, in which reference TRBV7-2 and TRBJ2-3 provide the parts outside the CDR3, is GAGVSQSPSNKVTEKGKDVELRCDPISGHTALYWYRQSLGQGLEFLIYFQGNSAPDKSGLPSDRFSAERTGGSVSTLTIQRTQQEDSAVYLCASSFRQGEATDTQYFGPGTRLTVL.

The J gene is TRBJ2-7, the V gene TRBV5-5. The length of the CDR3 is 14 residues. CDR1 is SGHKS, CDR2 YYEKEE, per germline (reference sequence). The CDR3 loop reads CASSLGQNNYEQYF.

The gene calls are TRBV12-3 or TRBV12-4 and TRBJ1-1; the TRBD1 assignment by TCRdb is unverifiable without DNA. This CDR3 is built from 12 residues. The CDR3 region is CASSPGDTEAFF.

The rearrangement joins TRBV29-1 to TRBJ1-2; TCRdb calls TRBD1, which cannot be checked without DNA. Germline CDR1 is SQVTM and CDR2 is ANQGSEA. The CDR3 is 11 residues long. CDR3 sequence: CSVDSGDGYTF. Using reference TRBV29-1 and TRBJ1-2 for the parts outside the CDR3, the full variable domain is SAVISQKPSRDICQRGTSLTIQCQVDSQVTMMFWYRQQPGQSLTLIATANQGSEATYESGFVIDKFPISRPNLTFSTLTVSNMSPEDSSIYLCSVDSGDGYTFGSGTRLTVV.

The chain employs TRBV4-1 and TRBJ1-1. Germline lookup yields CDR1 MGHRA and CDR2 YSYEKL. This CDR3 has 15 residues. The CDR3 here is CASSPRWETGTEAFF.

The CDR3 loop reads CSGGTGLEQYF. The chain is built from TRBV29-1 and TRBJ2-7; lacking DNA, the TRBD1 call made by TCRdb goes unchecked. This CDR3 comprises 11 residues. Germline lookup yields CDR1 SQVTM and CDR2 ANQGSEA.

V is TRBV5-5 and J is TRBJ2-7. Germline lookup yields CDR1 SGHKS and CDR2 YYEKEE (reference sequence). This CDR3 has 14 residues. This CDR3 is CASGLAVLYYEQYF. Full variable domain (outside the CDR3, taken from reference TRBV5-5 and TRBJ2-7): DAGVTQSPTHLIKTRGQQVTLRCSPISGHKSVSWYQQVLGQGPQFIFQYYEKEERGRGNFPDRFSARQFPNYSSELNVNALLLGDSALYLCASGLAVLYYEQYFGPGTRLTVT.

CDR3: CASSGTTYNEQFF. This sequence joins TRBV12-3 or TRBV12-4 and TRBJ2-1. The CDR3 is made up of 13 amino acids.

This chain joins TRBV12-3 or TRBV12-4 and TRBJ2-7; lacking DNA, the TRBD2 call made by TCRdb goes unchecked. This CDR3 is built from 16 residues. CDR3 sequence: CASSLASGRPSYEQYF.

The chain joins TRBV7-9 to TRBJ2-7; lacking DNA, the TRBD1 call made by TCRdb goes unchecked. The CDR3 is made up of 15 amino acids. The germline CDR1 and CDR2 sequences are SEHNR and FQNEAQ (reference sequence). CDR3 residues: CASSPGTGVSIEQYF.

The chain couples TRBV12-3 or TRBV12-4 to TRBJ1-5; TCRdb lists TRBD1, though no DNA is available to test this call. This CDR3 spans 16 amino acids. CDR3: CASCGGQGGFGQPQHF.

The chain uses TRBV6-1 and TRBJ2-7; TCRdb's D call, TRBD1, is unchecked because there is no DNA. The CDR3 totals 17 residues. Per the germline V gene, CDR1 is MNHNS and CDR2 is SASEGT. CDR3 loop: CASSTSPGTDLEDEQYF.

This chain links TRBV27 with TRBJ2-3; TCRdb outputs TRBD1, but without DNA this stays unchecked. Germline values: CDR1 MNHEY, CDR2 SMNVEV (reference sequence). CDR3 length equals 16 residues. The CDR3 region is CASSEVGARGTDTQHF.

V gene TRBV29-1 combines with J gene TRBJ2-1; TCRdb's D gene call, TRBD2, goes unchecked for lack of DNA. CDR1 is SQVTM, CDR2 ANQGSEA, per germline. CDR3 length equals 19 residues. The CDR3 region is CSVEELLGATGSSYNEQFF.